This T cell receptor (beta chain) derives from a study of blood T cell repertoires in COVID-19 (dated by TCRdb to about 2020). Study-level background: Samples from collaborators originated in the United States, Italy and Spain and spanned both the acute and convalescent phases of COVID-19. The material from the prospective study consisted of cDNA or gDNA derived from T cells, B-cell-depleted T cells, or PBMCs. The repertoires were released in a freely available public database meant as a resource for research on the immune response to SARS-CoV-2. Deeply sampled blood TCRbeta repertoires from subjects exposed to, actively infected with, or recovered from COVID-19 were included in the dataset. Samples were obtained from the ongoing ImmuneRACE study (first 160 participants) and from some 1,300 subjects provided by 6 global collaborators. HLA class I and class II types, where available, came from metadata supplied by the sample provider rather than from assay-based typing. A de-identified subject ID, COVID-19 status, age in years and sex were almost always included in the sample metadata. What the research found in general, with its limitations: The amount of clinical and demographic metadata varied by source and participant and was provided uncurated.

Based on the germline V gene (reference sequence), the CDR1 and CDR2 sequences are LGHDT and YNNKEL. Trimming at the junction amounts to 0 bases on V and 0 bases on J, and the germline ends lie 14 bases apart. The CDR3 holds 17 amino acids from the cysteine to the phenylalanine. Solely the CDR3 DNA is kept, with 51 bases framed from the first base. TCRbeta CDR3 regions were amplified from genomic DNA using the immunoSEQ Assay, a bias-controlled multiplex PCR. In the paper's pipeline: Nucleated cell counts per sample were estimated from amplification of reference gene primers within the assay. To quantify the absolute abundance of each unique TCRbeta CDR3 rearrangement, sequence reads were collapsed and filtered. Productive Simpson clonality was computed per sample as the square root of Simpson's diversity index over productive rearrangements. TCRdb mirrors the immuneACCESS table, restricted to in-frame sequences. Some clones are absent from its copies; in checked studies, under half trace to an unresolved V gene, and the reason for the others is unknown. That table supplies the V and J calls and clone size; D and trimming were determined from the DNA. Here the sample has about 270,000 clones; roughly nine tenths occur a single time. About 10% of the sample is held by the ten biggest clonotypes.

Each collaborating institution followed its own protocols to collect whole blood in K2EDTA tubes. For TCRbeta analysis, collaborators shipped samples as frozen whole blood, isolated PBMCs, or DNA extracted from either of those sample types. Remarks on this clone: The target of this receptor is not known. No per-base quality is available; no much larger clone lies one base away.

The sequence was collected from a man in his forties or fifties with active or convalescent COVID-19. The V gene is TRBV3-1 (or the pseudogene TRBV3-2) and the J gene is TRBJ1-1; the D segment cannot be called with confidence. The sequenced material came from peripheral blood. Read as DNA, the sequence is TGTGCCAGCAGCCAAGAGTGGGCAGGAACCTTGAACACTGAAGCTTTCTTT. Protein translation: CASSQEWAGTLNTEAFF.